One T cell receptor beta chain is described in this entry. These data come from a study of early T cells in non-severe SARS-CoV-2 infection. TCRdb reprocessed the 5' RACE reads via MiXCR and lists one record per CDR3 protein. The sample yields about 58,000 distinct CDR3 sequences, around 12% seen once. This CDR3 is 15 amino acids long. Trimming shortened V by 6 bases and J by 0 bases, and 15 bases separated the two germline ends. The TCR was taken from an adult who was a healthcare worker with PCR-confirmed SARS-CoV-2 infection or an uninfected control (not recorded which). The donor label of this sample is uncertain. The rearrangement uses TRBV12-3 or TRBV12-4 and TRBJ2-7; D might be TRBD2 (5 bases). The sample was whole blood, taken at baseline. The CDR3 loop reads CASSPTGLGSYEQYV. DNA of the CDR3: TGTGCCAGCAGCCCAACTGGACTGGGCTCCTACGAGCAGTACGTC.